These 29 T cell receptor beta chains were sequenced from one sample in a study of beta chain features in type 1 diabetes. The study's findings and limits: Shorter TCRB CDR3s, moderately but significantly so, marked every one of the four CD4+ subsets in Type 1 diabetes patients.

The antigens for these receptors are not known. Sequenced material consisted of expressed TCRB transcripts (all of the isolated RNA was reverse transcribed). Produced via immunoSEQ multiplex PCR; TCRdb's table is partial and in-frame only. The data hold about 170,000 clones, with under 9.5% observed a single time. Sequenced input: central memory CD4+ T cells from blood. The origin of the receptors is a man aged 18 to 30 with type 1 diabetes.

This chain uses TRBV15 with TRBJ1-6; D gene unclear. V was shortened by 9 bases and J by 7 bases, with 19 bases between the two germline ends. The CDR3 totals 15 residues. In germline, CDR1 is LNHNV, CDR2 YYDKDF (reference sequence). This CDR3 reads CATGLSLEENSPLHF. As DNA, the CDR3 is TGTGCCACAGGCCTATCGTTAGAGGAGAATTCACCCCTCCACTTT. Filled out from reference TRBV15 and TRBJ1-6, the complete variable domain reads DAMVIQNPRYQVTQFGKPVTLSCSQTLNHNVMYWYQQKSSQAPKLLFHYYDKDFNNEADTPDNFQSRRPNTSFCFLDIRSPGLGDTAMYLCATGLSLEENSPLHFGNGTRLTVT.

This clone was seen only a few times. The J gene is TRBJ1-1, the V gene TRBV28; 7 bases are a match to TRBD1. Germline trimming cut 7 bases from V and 3 bases from J; bases unmatched to any gene: 5. The length of the CDR3 is 13 residues. Germline loops: CDR1 MDHEN, CDR2 SYDVKM. CDR3 loop: CASTTGEYTEAFF. CDR3 nucleotide sequence: TGTGCCAGCACAACAGGGGAGTACACTGAAGCTTTCTTT.

This clone was found a few times. The chain is built from TRBV7-2 and TRBJ2-3, with 7 bases matching TRBD2. The CDR3 covers 15 residues. The trim removed 1 base at V and 5 bases at J, leaving 6 bases unmatched. Germline CDR1 reads SGHTA; CDR2 reads FQGNSA. The CDR3 DNA is TGTGCCAGCAGCTTAGTGGCGGGAGCTGGAGATACGCAGTATTTT. Translated, it gives CASSLVAGAGDTQYF.

This clone was seen a few times. This sequence joins TRBV15 and TRBJ1-5; D may be TRBD1 (5 bases). The CDR3 is 15 amino acids. Germline V gene sequence: CDR1 LNHNV, CDR2 YYDKDF (reference sequence). V was pared by 0 bases and J by 7 bases, with 13 bases between. In DNA form, the CDR3 reads TGTGCCACCAGCAGAGATACGGGGGGACGGCAGCCCCAGCATTTT. It encodes CATSRDTGGRQPQHF. Full variable domain (rest looked up from reference TRBV15 and TRBJ1-5): DAMVIQNPRYQVTQFGKPVTLSCSQTLNHNVMYWYQQKSSQAPKLLFHYYDKDFNNEADTPDNFQSRRPNTSFCFLDIRSPGLGDTAMYLCATSRDTGGRQPQHFGDGTRLSIL.

This rearrangement joins TRBV5-1 to TRBJ1-1; the match to TRBD1 covers 8 bases. V was pared by 4 bases and J by 3 bases, with 14 bases of the junction left unmatched. Germline assignment: CDR1 SGHRS and CDR2 YFSETQ. This CDR3 contains 17 residues. The CDR3, as DNA: TGCGCCAGCAGCCAGAGACAGGGGCTTTCGGGGTACACTGAAGCTTTCTTT. Translated: CASSQRQGLSGYTEAFF.

This clone has just a few counts. A read error may produce the germline difference seen at one junction end. This chain joins TRBV25-1 and TRBJ2-3; 7 nucleotides agree with TRBD2. The length of the CDR3 is 13 residues. The germline V gene has CDR1 MGHDK and CDR2 SYGVNS. The CDR3 is CASSANGRAEIHF. DNA for the CDR3: TGTGCCAGCAGTGCAAATGGGAGGGCAGAAATACATTTT.

V is TRBV5-4 and J is TRBJ2-5; 7 bases fit TRBD2. The J call is doubtful: the DNA matches TRBJ2-7 better. The germline CDR1 and CDR2 sequences are SGHNT and YYREEE (reference sequence). This CDR3 comprises 14 residues. CDR3 nucleotides: TGTGCCAGCAGCTTGCATGGGGGGGCCTACGAGCAGTACTTC. Protein product: CASSLHGGAYEQYF.

The rearrangement links TRBV6-4 to TRBJ2-3, with 8 bases fitting TRBD2. From germline, CDR1 is MRHNA and CDR2 SNTAGT. J was trimmed by 1 base and V by 3 bases; bases with no gene match: 0. This CDR3 is 14 amino acids long. The CDR3 spells CASSEAGGTDTQYF. Here the CDR3 DNA reads TGTGCCAGCAGTGAAGCGGGAGGCACAGATACGCAGTATTTT.

This clone occurred a few times. The V and J genes are TRBV6-1 and TRBJ2-7; TRBD1 aligns across 7 bases. The CDR3 spans 12 residues. With V trimmed by 5 bases and J by 9 bases, 7 bases remained unmatched. Germline loops: CDR1 MNHNS, CDR2 SASEGT. The CDR3 DNA sequence: TGTGCCAGCAGTCCCGACAGGGCAGGGCAGTACTTC. This gives the protein CASSPDRAGQYF.

This clone was recorded a few times. The chain couples TRBV18 to TRBJ1-5; D perhaps matches TRBD1 (6 bases). The V gene lost 3 bases and the J gene lost 7 bases, with 16 bases spanning the gap. The CDR3 sequence is 15 residues long. Germline V gene data show CDR1 as KGHSH and CDR2 as LQKENI. The CDR3 nucleotides read TGTGCCAGCTCACCTTCTGGCCAACAGGGACAGCCCCAGCATTTT. Its translation: CASSPSGQQGQPQHF.

The CDR3 sequence: CASSHRLAGDRTDTQYF. The CDR3 nucleotides are TGTGCCAGCAGCCATAGACTAGCGGGGGACCGCACAGATACGCAGTATTTT. The V and J genes are TRBV7-2 and TRBJ2-3; 12 nucleotides line up with TRBD2. The ends lost 5 bases at V and 1 base at J; junction bases unmatched: 7. This CDR3 contains 17 residues. Germline values: CDR1 SGHTA, CDR2 FQGNSA.

The rearrangement joins TRBV5-4 to TRBJ2-1, with D possibly TRBD2 on 6 matching bases. The CDR3 is 15 amino acids. CDR1 SGHNT and CDR2 YYREEE come from the germline V gene (reference sequence). Trimming stripped 3 bases from V and 7 bases from J, with 17 bases between. CDR3 coding DNA: TGTGCCAGCAGCTCCAACGGGGGAATTGGGAATGAGCAGTTCTTC. It specifies CASSSNGGIGNEQFF.

Only a few counts were recorded for this clone. The V call is TRBV5-5, the J call TRBJ1-1; no reliable D call. Trimming took 3 bases from V and 1 from J, leaving 13 bases between them. The CDR3 runs 15 residues. Per the germline V gene, CDR1 is SGHKS and CDR2 is YYEKEE (reference sequence). CDR3 in DNA: TGTGCCAGCAGCTCGGCTAGTGCCTGGAACACTGAAGCTTTCTTT. Translation: CASSSASAWNTEAFF.

This clone was detected a few times. The chain links TRBV2 to TRBJ2-5; no reliable D call. Trimming stripped 8 bases from V and 4 bases from J, with 8 bases between. This CDR3 has 11 residues. Germline CDR1 is SNHLY and CDR2 is FYNNEI. DNA for the CDR3: TGTGCCAGCGCGGTAGGAGAGACCCAGTACTTC. Translation gives CASAVGETQYF.

The chain uses TRBV6-6 and TRBJ1-2; 7 bases line up with TRBD1. Germline CDR1 and CDR2: MNHNY and SVGAGI (reference sequence). This CDR3 spans 15 amino acids. V lost 3 bases, J lost 5 bases, and 9 bases stayed unmatched. The CDR3 is CASSYGDSKLYGYTF. CDR3 DNA: TGTGCCAGCAGTTATGGGGACAGCAAGCTGTATGGCTACACCTTC.

This clone was counted a few times. The chain recombines TRBV5-1 with TRBJ2-7, with 9 bases matching TRBD1. The CDR3 consists of 14 residues. Trimming at V came to 7 bases and at J to 5 bases, leaving 10 bases not matched to a gene. Germline CDR1 is SGHRS and CDR2 is YFSETQ. The CDR3 DNA reads TGCGCCAGCTCCCGGACAGGGGCGCCCGACGAGCAGTACTTC. Encoded protein: CASSRTGAPDEQYF.

The chain joins TRBV7-2 to TRBJ2-7, with 9 bases identical to TRBD1. The V gene end was trimmed by 5 bases and the J gene end by 6 bases; junction bases not matched to a gene: 11. Looked up from germline, CDR1 is SGHTA and CDR2 is FQGNSA. The CDR3 totals 15 residues. CDR3 DNA: TGTGCCAGCAGCCCGACGGACAGGGGAGGCCGCGAGCAGTACTTC. This sequence encodes CASSPTDRGGREQYF.

This clone turned up a few times. The chain joins TRBV19 to TRBJ1-2, with 9 bases fitting TRBD1. CDR1 is LNHDA and CDR2 is SQIVND in the germline V gene (reference sequence). CDR3 length equals 14 residues. The trim removed 6 bases at V and 8 bases at J, leaving 10 bases unmatched. The chain's CDR3 is CASSVLGQGFGYTF. The CDR3 nucleotides read TGTGCCAGTAGCGTTTTGGGACAGGGTTTCGGCTACACCTTC.

In this sample, this clone turned up a few times. The chain recombines TRBV27 with TRBJ2-3, with 11 bases matching TRBD2. This CDR3 is 20 amino acids long. V dropped 2 bases and J dropped 1; count of bases not matched to a gene: 14. CDR1 and CDR2 from the germline V gene are MNHEY and SMNVEV (reference sequence). CDR3 amino acids: CASSLASGGFRGEGTDTQYF. CDR3 bases: TGTGCCAGCAGTTTAGCTAGCGGGGGGTTCCGAGGGGAAGGCACAGATACGCAGTATTTT.

The chain links TRBV28 to TRBJ2-4, with 7 bases identical to TRBD1. The CDR3 extends over 13 amino acids. J lost 6 bases, V lost 5 bases, and 4 bases had no gene match. Per germline, CDR1 MDHEN and CDR2 SYDVKM. CDR3 DNA sequence: TGTGCCAGCAGTCACGGGGACAGAAACATTCAGTACTTC. Its translation: CASSHGDRNIQYF.

This clone occurred a few times. The V call is TRBV4-3, the J call TRBJ2-1; 9 bases are shared with TRBD2. This CDR3 contains 17 residues. Per germline, CDR1 LGHNA and CDR2 YSLEER. The V gene end was trimmed by 4 bases and the J gene end by 3 bases; junction bases not matched to a gene: 10. CDR3 nucleotides: TGCGCCAGCAGCCTGGGGGCGGGGGGGGAGAACTACAATGAGCAGTTCTTC. This codes for CASSLGAGGENYNEQFF.

This clone was counted between two and nine times. The J gene is TRBJ1-6, the V gene TRBV6-5, with 8 positions matching TRBD1. Germline values: CDR1 MNHEY, CDR2 SVGAGI. V lost 6 bases and J lost 10; bases outside the gene matches: 8. The CDR3 is made up of 14 amino acids. CDR3 protein: CASRPGTGESPLHF. Written as DNA, the CDR3 is TGTGCCAGCAGGCCCGGGACAGGAGAATCACCCCTCCACTTT.

V usage is TRBV28 and J usage is TRBJ1-1; 8 nucleotides align to TRBD1. J lost 1 base, V lost 6 bases, and 4 bases had no gene match. CDR1 is MDHEN and CDR2 is SYDVKM in the germline V gene. This CDR3 spans 14 amino acids. This CDR3 is CASRVQGENTEAFF. CDR3 nucleotide sequence: TGTGCCAGCAGGGTACAGGGGGAGAACACTGAAGCTTTCTTT.

V usage is TRBV28 and J usage is TRBJ1-1, with D maybe TRBD1 (6 bases). Germline values: CDR1 MDHEN, CDR2 SYDVKM. This CDR3 has 11 residues. V lost 2 bases and J lost 9, with 7 bases in between. In DNA, the CDR3 is TGTGCCAGCAGTTTAGGACAGCAAGCTTTCTTT. It specifies CASSLGQQAFF. The full variable domain, rest sourced from reference TRBV28 and TRBJ1-1, is DVKVTQSSRYLVKRTGEKVFLECVQDMDHENMFWYRQDPGLGLRLIYFSYDVKMKEKGDIPEGYSVSREKKERFSLILESASTNQTSMYLCASSLGQQAFFGQGTRLTVV.

This chain connects TRBV28 to TRBJ2-1; 12 bases line up with TRBD2. V shed 6 bases and J 15 bases; nucleotides not matched to a gene: 12. Germline CDR1 is MDHEN and CDR2 is SYDVKM. The CDR3 sequence is 14 residues long. The CDR3 spells CASRPGLAGVRRFF. The CDR3 coding sequence is TGTGCCAGCAGGCCGGGACTAGCGGGCGTAAGGCGGTTCTTC.

The chain joins TRBV28 to TRBJ2-5; 7 nucleotides agree with TRBD1. Germline V gene lookup returns CDR1 MDHEN and CDR2 SYDVKM. This CDR3 spans 14 amino acids. Trimming removed 6 bases from V and 5 bases from J; junction bases left unmatched: 9. CDR3 protein: CASSLGGFMETQYF. In nucleotides, the CDR3 is TGTGCCAGCAGCTTAGGGGGCTTCATGGAGACCCAGTACTTC.

This clone appeared a few times. This sequence joins TRBV28 and TRBJ2-1; 9 positions match TRBD2. The germline V gene encodes CDR1 MDHEN and CDR2 SYDVKM. V gave up 6 bases and J gave up 3 bases; unmatched junction bases: 3. The CDR3 contains 14 residues. The CDR3 spells CASRAGGNYNEQFF. The CDR3 coding sequence is TGTGCCAGCAGGGCGGGGGGGAACTACAATGAGCAGTTCTTC.

This clone has more than one count but fewer than ten. The rearrangement uses TRBV29-1 and TRBJ1-2; D may be TRBD1 (5 bases). Germline V CDR1 and CDR2: SQVTM, ANQGSEA. V lost 4 bases and J 6 bases, leaving 12 bases between the germline ends. The CDR3 runs to 12 residues. CDR3: CSVVGQGNGYTF. As DNA, the CDR3 is TGCAGCGTTGTAGGGCAGGGAAATGGCTACACCTTC.

In this sample, this clone turned up a few times. The chain recombines TRBV2 with TRBJ2-6, with TRBD1 matching 11 bases. Germline V gene sequence: CDR1 SNHLY, CDR2 FYNNEI. With V trimmed by 6 bases and J by 2 bases, 6 bases remained unmatched. The CDR3 length is 17 residues. The CDR3: CASRRDRGSAGANVLTF. In nucleotides, the CDR3 is TGTGCCAGCAGGCGGGACAGGGGGTCTGCTGGGGCCAACGTCCTGACTTTC. Full variable domain (rest looked up from reference TRBV2 and TRBJ2-6): EPEVTQTPSHQVTQMGQEVILRCVPISNHLYFYWYRQILGQKVEFLVSFYNNEISEKSEIFDDQFSVERPDGSNFTLKIRSTKLEDSAMYFCASRRDRGSAGANVLTFGAGSRLTVL.